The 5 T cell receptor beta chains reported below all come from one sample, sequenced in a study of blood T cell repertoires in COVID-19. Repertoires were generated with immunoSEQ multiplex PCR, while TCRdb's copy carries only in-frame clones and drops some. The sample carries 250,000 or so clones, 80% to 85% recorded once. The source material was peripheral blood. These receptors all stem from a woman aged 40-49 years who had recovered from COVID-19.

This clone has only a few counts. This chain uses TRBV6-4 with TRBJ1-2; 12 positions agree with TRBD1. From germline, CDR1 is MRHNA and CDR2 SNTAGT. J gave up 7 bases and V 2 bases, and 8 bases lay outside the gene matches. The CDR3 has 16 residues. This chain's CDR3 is CASSDDPGQGASGYTF. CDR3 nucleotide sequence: TGTGCCAGCAGTGACGATCCGGGACAGGGGGCGTCTGGCTACACCTTC.

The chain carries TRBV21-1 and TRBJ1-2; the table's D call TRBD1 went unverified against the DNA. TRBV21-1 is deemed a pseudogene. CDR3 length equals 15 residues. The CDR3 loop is CASSKAPTERYGYTF. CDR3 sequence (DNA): TGTGCCAGCAGCAAAGCCCCGACAGAACGCTATGGCTACACCTTC.

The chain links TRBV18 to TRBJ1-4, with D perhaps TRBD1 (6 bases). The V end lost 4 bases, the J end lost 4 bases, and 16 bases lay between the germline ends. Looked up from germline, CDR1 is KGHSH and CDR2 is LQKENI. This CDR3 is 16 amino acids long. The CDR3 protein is CASSLTQGRNNEKLFF. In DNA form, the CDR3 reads TGTGCCAGCTCACTTACACAGGGACGAAATAATGAAAAACTGTTTTTT.

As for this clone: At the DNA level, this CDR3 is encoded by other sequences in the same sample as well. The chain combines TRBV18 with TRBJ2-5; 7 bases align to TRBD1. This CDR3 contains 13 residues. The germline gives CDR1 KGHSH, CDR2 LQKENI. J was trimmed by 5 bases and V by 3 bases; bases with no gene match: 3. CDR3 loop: CASSPRGQETQYF. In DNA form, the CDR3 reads TGTGCCAGCTCACCTAGGGGGCAGGAGACCCAGTACTTC.

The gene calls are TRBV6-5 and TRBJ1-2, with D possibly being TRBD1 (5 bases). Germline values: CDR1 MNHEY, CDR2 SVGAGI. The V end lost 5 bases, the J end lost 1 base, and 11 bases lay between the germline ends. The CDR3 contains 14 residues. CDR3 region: CASSNYRNNYGYTF. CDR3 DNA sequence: TGTGCCAGCAGTAACTACAGGAATAACTATGGCTACACCTTC.